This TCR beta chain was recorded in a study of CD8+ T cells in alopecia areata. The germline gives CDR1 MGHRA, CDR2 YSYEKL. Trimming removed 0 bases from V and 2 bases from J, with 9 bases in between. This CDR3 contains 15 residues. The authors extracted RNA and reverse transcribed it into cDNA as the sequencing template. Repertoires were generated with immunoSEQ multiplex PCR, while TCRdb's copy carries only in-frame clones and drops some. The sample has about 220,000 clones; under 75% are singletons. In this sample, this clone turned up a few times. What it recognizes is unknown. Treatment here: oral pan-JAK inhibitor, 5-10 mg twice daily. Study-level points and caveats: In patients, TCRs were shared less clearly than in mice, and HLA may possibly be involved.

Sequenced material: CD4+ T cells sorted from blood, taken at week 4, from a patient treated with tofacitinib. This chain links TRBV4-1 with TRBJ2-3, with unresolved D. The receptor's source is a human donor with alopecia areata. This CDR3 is CASSQDDLPTDTQYF. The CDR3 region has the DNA TGCGCCAGCAGCCAAGATGACCTCCCCACAGATACGCAGTATTTT.